Listed here are 7 T cell receptor beta chains from one sample, sequenced in a study of regulatory T cells in long-lasting Graves disease. CDR3-region Arm-PCR and iRepertoire HTBI primers produced the TCR beta libraries. TCRdb reanalysed the multiplex PCR reads using MiXCR and keeps one entry per CDR3 protein. The table records hundreds of thousands of distinct CDR3 sequences, about 14% of them present only once. Time point denoted: newly diagnosed GD, antithyroid drugs for less than 3 months. Scientists built the TCR library using RNA that was extracted from PBMCs. The sample here was peripheral blood mononuclear cells (PBMCs), taken at new diagnosis, from a patient treated with antithyroid drugs. Receptor source: a female donor with Graves disease.

This clonotype was detected many times. The chain carries TRBV7-2 and TRBJ2-1, with 8 bases that match TRBD1. J gave up 2 bases and V 6 bases, and 6 bases lay outside the gene matches. CDR1 and CDR2 from the germline V gene are SGHTA and FQGNSA. There are 15 residues in the CDR3. CDR3 sequence: CASSSGQGPYNEQFF. CDR3 nucleotide sequence: TGTGCCAGCAGTTCCGGACAGGGTCCCTACAATGAGCAGTTCTTC.

The CDR3 DNA follows: TGCGCCAGCACCAGAGGGACAGGGGCCTACAATGAGCAGTTCTTC. Protein: CASTRGTGAYNEQFF. The chain uses TRBV10-1 and TRBJ2-1, with 10 bases matching TRBD1. The CDR3 sequence is 15 residues long. V dropped 7 bases and J dropped 2; count of bases not matched to a gene: 5. Germline CDR1 WNHNN, CDR2 SYGVQD (reference sequence).

This chain connects TRBV5-4 to TRBJ1-5; D not resolved. In germline, CDR1 is SGHNT, CDR2 YYREEE (reference sequence). Trimming cost V 2 bases and J 4 bases, with 7 bases left between them. The CDR3 sequence is 13 residues long. The CDR3 region is CASSFSPNQPQHF. CDR3 sequence (DNA): TGTGCCAGCAGCTTCTCCCCAAATCAGCCCCAGCATTTT.

This clonotype showed up many times. J is TRBJ2-1 and V is TRBV5-1; TRBD1 aligns across 8 bases. The V gene's germline CDR1 is SGHRS and CDR2 YFSETQ. J lost 6 bases, V lost 0 bases, and 5 bases had no gene match. CDR3 length: 15 residues. The CDR3 loop is CASSLGATGANEQFF. The CDR3, as DNA: TGCGCCAGCAGCTTGGGGGCGACAGGGGCCAATGAGCAGTTCTTC.

J is TRBJ1-2 and V is TRBV2; D uncertain. CDR1 is SNHLY, CDR2 FYNNEI, per germline. The length of the CDR3 is 16 residues. Trimming stripped 3 bases from V and 0 bases from J, with 14 bases between. The DNA for the CDR3 is TGTGCCAGCAGTGATGGACGGCCTCAAACTAACTATGGCTACACCTTC. Translation gives CASSDGRPQTNYGYTF.

As to this clonotype: This may stem from a read error, because a much larger clone lies one nucleotide away. The chain uses TRBV9 and TRBJ2-1; D perhaps matches TRBD1 (5 bases). From germline, CDR1 is SGDLS and CDR2 YYNGEE. The V and J ends lost 3 bases and 10 bases respectively, with 17 bases between them. This CDR3 contains 14 residues. CDR3 DNA sequence: TGTGCCAGCAGCGGCAGGGAAGGCTCCTACGAGCAGTTCTTC. Translation gives CASSGREGSYEQFF. The full variable domain, rest sourced from reference TRBV9 and TRBJ2-1, is DSGVTQTPKHLITATGQRVTLRCSPRSGDLSVYWYQQSLDQGLQFLIQYYNGEERAKGNILERFSAQQFPDLHSELNLSSLELGDSALYFCASSGREGSYEQFFGPGTRLTVL.

Ten or more counts support this clonotype. The V call is TRBV28, the J call TRBJ2-7; D is possibly TRBD1 or TRBD2 (5 bases each). Germline-derived CDR1 and CDR2 are MDHEN and SYDVKM. CDR3 length equals 13 residues. With 7 bases removed from V and 6 bases from J, the gap between germline ends came to 16 bases. For the CDR3, the DNA is TGTGCCAGCAATGGGGGACCCTCTCTCGAGCAGTACTTC. Its protein is CASNGGPSLEQYF.